Below are 13 T cell receptor beta chains sequenced from a single sample in a study of T cell repertoires in cytomegalovirus infection. Their cognate antigens are unknown. TCRdb independently ran MiXCR on the reads; one entry per CDR3 protein. The table has about 220,000 distinct CDR3 sequences, approximately 38% seen once. The source was CD8+ T cells from cultured PBMCs, collected from culture after CMV antigen stimulation. The receptors stem from a human donor in good health (CMV status not recorded). Some clones in this sample may be carry-over from other donors' samples.

This clonotype was found a few times. The chain employs TRBV7-4 and TRBJ1-5, with D hard to call. Trimming pared 1 base from V and 6 bases from J, leaving 4 bases between. The CDR3 sequence is 12 residues long. Per germline, CDR1 SGHVT and CDR2 SQSDAQ. CDR3 DNA: TGTGCCAGCAGCTTAGAAGGTCAGCCCCAGCATTTT. This translates into CASSLEGQPQHF.

V gene TRBV7-6 combines with J gene TRBJ2-2; D is unclear. Trimming pared 4 bases from V and 1 base from J, leaving 7 bases between. This CDR3 is 14 amino acids long. Germline V gene lookup returns CDR1 SGHVS and CDR2 FNYEAQ. CDR3 DNA: TGTGCCAGCAGCTCGGACCTGAACACCGGGGAGCTGTTTTTT. Its translation: CASSSDLNTGELFF.

This clonotype was observed a few times. The V gene is TRBV27, the J gene TRBJ2-7; TRBD1 matches 7 bases. V lost 4 bases, J lost 2 bases, and 5 bases stayed unmatched. Germline lookup yields CDR1 MNHEY and CDR2 SMNVEV (reference sequence). The CDR3 extends over 14 amino acids. The DNA for the CDR3 is TGTGCCAGCAGTTACAGGGGCTTGGCCTACGAGCAGTACTTC. It is translated as CASSYRGLAYEQYF.

CDR3 nucleotides: TGTGCCAGCAGTGAGTGGGACGCCGCGAACACTGAAGCTTTCTTT. Protein: CASSEWDAANTEAFF. J is TRBJ1-1 and V is TRBV6-1, with a tentative D call TRBD1 (5 bases). There are 15 residues in the CDR3. Trimming removed 3 bases at V and 1 base at J, with 12 bases between. The germline V gene has CDR1 MNHNS and CDR2 SASEGT.

The V and J genes are TRBV27 and TRBJ1-1; D gene ambiguous. The CDR3 has 12 amino acids. Germline V gives CDR1 MNHEY, CDR2 SMNVEV (reference sequence). Trimming stripped 2 bases from V and 8 bases from J, with 9 bases between. CDR3 residues: CASSLLGREAFF. The CDR3 nucleotides are TGTGCCAGCAGTTTACTAGGGAGAGAAGCTTTCTTT.

In its sample, this clonotype was seen once. The chain couples TRBV6-2 or TRBV6-3 to TRBJ2-7; tentatively, D is TRBD2 (5 bases). Germline values: CDR1 MNHEY, CDR2 SVGEGT. V shed 0 bases and J shed 3 bases, with 9 bases lying between them. The CDR3 runs 14 residues. In DNA, the CDR3 is TGTGCCAGCAGTTACTCGTTCCGGGACTACGAGCAGTACTTC. Its translation is CASSYSFRDYEQYF.

The rearrangement uses TRBV7-2 and TRBJ2-3, with D perhaps matching TRBD1 (6 bases). The CDR3 is 15 amino acids. V lost 3 bases to trimming and J lost 6 bases, with 16 bases between them. Germline CDR1 reads SGHTA; CDR2 reads FQGNSA. The chain's CDR3 is CASSFENREIDTQYF. CDR3 nucleotide sequence: TGTGCCAGCAGCTTCGAGAACAGGGAAATCGATACGCAGTATTTT.

The chain uses TRBV3-1 and TRBJ1-1; weak D call: TRBD1 (5 bases). V lost 4 bases and J 0 bases, leaving 9 bases between the germline ends. The CDR3 contains 14 residues. Germline-derived CDR1 and CDR2 are LGHDT and YNNKEL (reference sequence). The CDR3: CASSPDNMNTEAFF. Here the CDR3 DNA reads TGTGCCAGCAGCCCGGACAACATGAACACTGAAGCTTTCTTT.

This clonotype was counted a single time. The rearrangement uses TRBV20-1 and TRBJ2-1, with 10 bases lining up with TRBD2. The CDR3 has 17 amino acids. Unmatched junction bases numbered 11, after V lost 0 bases and J lost 6 bases. Germline V gene lookup returns CDR1 DFQATT and CDR2 SNEGSKA (reference sequence). The CDR3 region has the DNA TGCAGTGCTAGAGATGATGGGACTAGCGCATACCTCAATGAGCAGTTCTTC. Residues: CSARDDGTSAYLNEQFF.

This clonotype was counted a few times. CDR3 nucleotide sequence: TGTGCCAGCAGTGTGGACTGGTTCAGCAATGAGCAGTTCTTC. Its protein product is CASSVDWFSNEQFF. This chain connects TRBV6-4 to TRBJ2-1, with a possible D match to TRBD2 (5 bases). Germline V lookup: CDR1 MRHNA, CDR2 SNTAGT. Trimming removed 4 bases from V and 6 bases from J, with 13 bases in between. The CDR3 extends over 14 amino acids.

This clonotype appeared a few times. The chain links TRBV12-5 to TRBJ2-5, with D tentatively TRBD1 (6 bases). There are 14 residues in the CDR3. Germline assignment: CDR1 LGHNT and CDR2 FRNRAP. V was clipped by 7 bases and J by 1 base, with 13 bases between them. The CDR3 sequence is CASVSPGVQETQYF. Here the CDR3 DNA reads TGTGCTAGTGTGAGCCCAGGGGTCCAAGAGACCCAGTACTTC.

Written as DNA, the CDR3 is TGTGCCAGCAGTTACTCCTCTGTGACTAGCGGGAGTAGCTATGAGCAGTTCTTC. Translating gives CASSYSSVTSGSSYEQFF. The chain is built from TRBV6-5 and TRBJ2-1; 12 bases align to TRBD2. This CDR3 has 18 residues. V trimming: 0 bases; J trimming: 8 bases; junction bases outside the gene matches: 11. Germline V lookup: CDR1 MNHEY, CDR2 SVGAGI.

Comment on this clonotype: One junction end does not reproduce the germline sequence, and a read error may be involved. The chain is built from TRBV15 and TRBJ2-5; 9 bases line up with TRBD1. The length of the CDR3 is 15 residues. Germline CDR1 LNHNV, CDR2 YYDKDF (reference sequence). The CDR3 nucleotides read TGTCCCACCAGCAGGTGGGACAGGGCTGGGGAGACCCAGTACTTC. As protein: CPTSRWDRAGETQYF.